A single sample gave rise to the 23 T cell receptor beta chains below, sequenced in a study of cytomegalovirus exposure and HLA in healthy donors. A multiplex PCR was run with 60 Vbeta primers and 13 Jbeta primers. This table comes from immunoSEQ multiplex PCR, and its TCRdb copy is limited to in-frame clones, with some not included. The table includes 140,000 to 150,000 clones, about 66% detected once. Sequenced: PBMCs. These receptors came from a male donor in good health and CMV-seronegative.

The DNA of the CDR3 is TGTGCCAGCAGCTTCGGGACACAATTTAGCTCCTATAATTCACCCCTCCACTTT. This translates into CASSFGTQFSSYNSPLHF. The chain is built from TRBV27 and TRBJ1-6; D might be TRBD1 (6 bases). CDR1 and CDR2 from the germline V gene are MNHEY and SMNVEV (reference sequence). CDR3 length: 18 residues. V dropped 6 bases and J dropped 0 bases, with 18 bases sitting between them.

The chain joins TRBV27 to TRBJ2-1; D perhaps matches TRBD1 (6 bases). V shed 2 bases and J shed 7 bases, with 15 bases lying between them. Germline V CDR1 and CDR2: MNHEY, SMNVEV (reference sequence). The CDR3 spans 15 residues. The CDR3 spells CASSLIQGRKNEQFF. The CDR3, as DNA: TGTGCCAGCAGTTTAATACAGGGTCGGAAAAATGAGCAGTTCTTC.

The chain employs TRBV5-1 and TRBJ2-5; tentatively, D is TRBD2 (6 bases). This CDR3 comprises 17 residues. V gave up 0 bases and J gave up 0 bases, with 15 bases separating them. Germline V gene sequence: CDR1 SGHRS, CDR2 YFSETQ. The CDR3 DNA follows: TGCGCCAGCAGCTTGGACAAAAGGCGGGGAAACCAAGAGACCCAGTACTTC. Translating gives CASSLDKRRGNQETQYF.

The chain links TRBV4-1 to TRBJ1-5; 8 bases fit TRBD1. With V trimmed by 3 bases and J by 2 bases, 6 bases remained unmatched. The CDR3 runs 16 residues. Germline V CDR1 and CDR2: MGHRA, YSYEKL. The CDR3 DNA follows: TGCGCCAGCAGCCATGTGGACAGGGACGGCAATCAGCCCCAGCATTTT. Translating it yields CASSHVDRDGNQPQHF.

This chain links TRBV7-9 with TRBJ1-1; D perhaps matches TRBD1 (5 bases). Per the germline V gene, CDR1 is SEHNR and CDR2 is FQNEAQ (reference sequence). V lost 1 base, J lost 1 base, and 7 bases lay in between. CDR3 length equals 14 residues. CDR3 bases: TGTGCCAGCAGCTTAGGGGGGGGGAACACTGAAGCTTTCTTT. Translating gives CASSLGGGNTEAFF.

V is TRBV10-2 and J is TRBJ2-5; 12 positions match TRBD2. This CDR3 has 17 residues. The germline CDR1 and CDR2 sequences are WSHSY and SAAADI. V lost 6 bases and J lost 3; bases outside the gene matches: 11. CDR3 nucleotide sequence: TGCGCCAGCAGAGCGGGGGCACGGACTAGCGGGGAAGAGACCCAGTACTTC. It translates to CASRAGARTSGEETQYF.

The rearrangement uses TRBV6-5 and TRBJ1-1; no reliable D call. The germline CDR1 and CDR2 sequences are MNHEY and SVGAGI. The CDR3 totals 13 residues. V lost 6 bases and J lost 2, with 10 bases in between. The CDR3 here is CASRAPGNTEAFF. Here the CDR3 DNA reads TGTGCCAGCAGGGCTCCAGGAAACACTGAAGCTTTCTTT.

The genes are TRBV27 and TRBJ1-1; TRBD1 matches 7 bases. The CDR3 extends over 13 amino acids. Germline-derived CDR1 and CDR2 are MNHEY and SMNVEV (reference sequence). V shed 6 bases and J 4 bases; nucleotides not matched to a gene: 5. CDR3 in amino acids: CASSSTGPTEAFF. The CDR3 nucleotides read TGTGCCAGCAGCTCGACAGGGCCCACTGAAGCTTTCTTT.

This chain links TRBV7-6 with TRBJ2-1; no clear D gene. There are 12 residues in the CDR3. CDR1 is SGHVS, CDR2 FNYEAQ, per germline. Trimming took off 5 bases at V and 6 bases at J, with 8 bases between the two ends. In nucleotides, the CDR3 is TGTGCCAGCAGCGGCACGGGCAATGAGCAGTTCTTC. Protein product: CASSGTGNEQFF. Full variable domain (missing parts from reference TRBV7-6 and TRBJ2-1): GAGVSQSPRYKVTKRGQDVALRCDPISGHVSLYWYRQALGQGPEFLTYFNYEAQQDKSGLPNDRFSAERPEGSISTLTIQRTEQRDSAMYRCASSGTGNEQFFGPGTRLTVL.

The table lists this clone with a few counts. The CDR3 loop is CASRVRGRTDTQYF. For the CDR3, the DNA is TGTGCCAGCAGGGTGCGGGGCCGGACAGATACGCAGTATTTT. J is TRBJ2-3 and V is TRBV13; D is perhaps TRBD2 (6 bases). This CDR3 is built from 14 residues. Germline V CDR1 and CDR2: PRHDT, FYEKMQ (reference sequence). V dropped 6 bases and J dropped 3 bases, with 13 bases sitting between them.

The rearrangement uses TRBV19 and TRBJ2-3; D is undetermined. Germline V gene lookup returns CDR1 LNHDA and CDR2 SQIVND (reference sequence). This CDR3 spans 14 amino acids. The germline V and J ends were trimmed by 6 bases and 4 bases, with 14 bases remaining between them. In DNA, the CDR3 is TGTGCCAGTAGAGGTCAGGCCGGCCCAGATACGCAGTATTTT. It yields the protein CASRGQAGPDTQYF.

J is TRBJ2-1 and V is TRBV25-1, with D possibly matching TRBD2 (6 bases). The ends were cut back, 1 base at V and 0 bases at J, with 13 bases in the middle. CDR3 length: 17 residues. The V gene's germline CDR1 is MGHDK and CDR2 SYGVNS. CDR3 in amino acids: CASSEFSGVSSYNEQFF. As DNA, the CDR3 is TGTGCCAGCAGTGAATTTAGCGGAGTAAGCTCCTACAATGAGCAGTTCTTC.

The CDR3 bases are TGTGCCAGCAGCGGGGACAGCGCTGAAGCTTTCTTT. Translated, it gives CASSGDSAEAFF. The chain couples TRBV5-4 to TRBJ1-1, with 7 bases that match TRBD1. The junction had 3 bases not matched to a gene; V was cut back by 4 bases and J by 6 bases. CDR3 length equals 12 residues. CDR1 and CDR2 from the germline V gene are SGHNT and YYREEE (reference sequence).

The chain links TRBV7-2 to TRBJ2-5, with 11 bases aligning to TRBD2. CDR3 length: 15 amino acids. Germline CDR1 reads SGHTA; CDR2 reads FQGNSA. The J segment lost 2 bases and the V segment lost 2 bases, leaving 1 base of the junction unmatched. The CDR3 loop is CASSLRLAGQETQYF. The DNA for the CDR3 is TGTGCCAGCAGCTTACGACTAGCGGGGCAAGAGACCCAGTACTTC. The full variable domain, in which reference TRBV7-2 and TRBJ2-5 provide the parts outside the CDR3, is GAGVSQSPSNKVTEKGKDVELRCDPISGHTALYWYRQSLGQGLEFLIYFQGNSAPDKSGLPSDRFSAERTGGSVSTLTIQRTQQEDSAVYLCASSLRLAGQETQYFGPGTRLLVL.

The rearrangement joins TRBV28 to TRBJ2-3, with a weak D call TRBD1 (5 bases). CDR3 length: 18 amino acids. Germline CDR1 MDHEN, CDR2 SYDVKM. V gave up 6 bases and J gave up 3 bases, with 25 bases separating them. The CDR3 here is CASSRPQEFGRYTDTQYF. CDR3 sequence (DNA): TGTGCCAGCAGCCGACCACAGGAGTTCGGGCGCTATACAGATACGCAGTATTTT.

A word on this clone: An end of the junction does not agree with germline; a read error may underlie this. V gene TRBV10-3 combines with J gene TRBJ2-3, with D perhaps TRBD2 (5 bases). CDR1 and CDR2 (germline): ENHRY, SYGVKD. The CDR3 length is 13 residues. The CDR3 spells CAVRWGEGDTQYF. DNA for the CDR3: TGTGCCGTCAGGTGGGGAGAGGGAGATACGCAGTATTTT.

This sequence joins TRBV14 and TRBJ2-2; 7 nucleotides agree with TRBD1. Germline CDR1 reads SGHDN; CDR2 reads FVKESK. The CDR3 sequence is 19 residues long. Unmatched junction bases numbered 12, after V lost 0 bases and J lost 2 bases. CDR3 sequence reads: CASSQETPDRAGNTGELFF. The CDR3 bases are TGTGCCAGCAGCCAAGAAACCCCCGACAGGGCGGGTAACACCGGGGAGCTGTTTTTT.

A remark on this clone: An end of the junction does not agree with germline; a read error may underlie this. The rearrangement links TRBV6-1 to TRBJ2-1; 10 nucleotides agree with TRBD1. Germline V gene data show CDR1 as MNHNS and CDR2 as SASEGT. The CDR3 runs 13 residues. CDR3 sequence reads: CASSPTNWDRGIF. DNA for the CDR3: TGTGCCAGCTCCCCGACCAACTGGGACAGGGGTATCTTC.

Note on this clone: The sample has other DNA sequences that encode this CDR3 too. The chain employs TRBV4-3 and TRBJ2-1; 9 bases line up with TRBD1. V lost 0 bases to trimming and J lost 4 bases; unmatched junction nucleotides: 4. Germline CDR1 and CDR2: LGHNA and YSLEER. The CDR3 has 16 residues. CDR3 in DNA: TGCGCCAGCAGCCAAGATCGAGGACAGGGGTACAATGAGCAGTTCTTC. Its translation: CASSQDRGQGYNEQFF.

This chain links TRBV6-1 with TRBJ1-4, with D perhaps TRBD1 (5 bases). Trimming left V 6 bases short and J 8 bases short, with 16 bases between. Germline-derived CDR1 and CDR2 are MNHNS and SASEGT. The CDR3 spans 14 residues. The CDR3 DNA is TGTGCCAGCAGAGGGGTTTTCGCTGGGGAAAAACTGTTTTTT. Translating gives CASRGVFAGEKLFF.

The J gene is TRBJ2-7, the V gene TRBV4-1, with TRBD1 matching over 10 bases. This CDR3 has 15 residues. Germline V CDR1 and CDR2: MGHRA, YSYEKL. After removal of 1 base from V and 5 bases from J, the junction contained 5 bases not matched to a gene. CDR3 region: CASSQGQGAFNEQYF. In DNA, the CDR3 is TGCGCCAGCAGCCAAGGACAGGGGGCTTTCAACGAGCAGTACTTC.

The rearrangement links TRBV19 to TRBJ1-5, with D maybe TRBD1 (5 bases). Germline V CDR1 and CDR2: LNHDA, SQIVND (reference sequence). CDR3 length equals 17 residues. Trimming stripped 11 bases from V and 0 bases from J, with 23 bases between. CDR3 DNA sequence: TGTGCCGGAGGCGGGGCTAATCCTCCCTATAGCAATCAGCCCCAGCATTTT. As protein: CAGGGANPPYSNQPQHF.

As for this clone: One end of the junction is discordant with germline, which a read error may explain. The chain couples TRBV4-1 to TRBJ1-2; D remains unclear. Germline V lookup: CDR1 MGHRA, CDR2 YSYEKL. The CDR3 length is 15 residues. The CDR3 region is CASSQEELMDYGCTF. CDR3 coding DNA: TGCGCCAGCAGCCAAGAGGAACTAATGGACTATGGCTGCACCTTC.